Here is one T cell receptor (beta chain) with its context. Which antigen it targets is not known. Base qualities are not recorded, but no much larger clone differs from it by a single base. CD8 naive samples consisted of CD45RO-negative cells that were positively selected for CCR7, yielding a CD45RA+CCR7+ population without TemRA cells. The donors were healthy, HIV-negative adults who had no recently reported acute infections or vaccinations. Every donor was a Caucasian adult residing in Nashville, Tennessee, USA. After blood collection by leukapheresis, PBMCs were isolated using Ficoll-Histopaque density gradient centrifugation and then cryopreserved in the vapor phase of liquid nitrogen. Analytical flow cytometry was used to check the purity and quantity of each magnetically sorted T cell population. From each sorted fraction, genomic DNA was isolated and quantified by UV absorbance on a Nanodrop 2000c.

The CDR3 sequence holds 14 residues, the cysteine and phenylalanine included. This entry keeps only the CDR3 DNA: 42 bases, framed from base 1. CDR1 and CDR2 are drawn from the germline V gene (reference sequence): MNHEY, SMNVEV. V loses 5 bases of germline sequence and J loses 5 bases, and the interval between the two ends is 15 bases. The sample belongs to a study of shared clonotypes between healthy human individuals (dated by TCRdb to 2020 to 2021). Broadly, across the study: The cohort comprised a couple of women and a few men aged 18 to 49 years. Per donor, leukapheresis produced somewhere between about 0.9 and 9 billion PBMCs. Different laboratories and diverse techniques were used to prepare libraries and sequence TCR repertoires, to increase sequencing depth and limit assay-specific biases. Blood TCR repertoires of four to six healthy adults were deeply sequenced to estimate repertoire size and the extent of clonotype sharing between individuals. For each donor, CD4 naive and CD4 memory were each given three plates, CD8 naive was given two plates, and CD8 memory was given one plate. The paper as a whole reports these results and caveats: Estimated clonotype richness was generally larger for naive than for memory subsets. Sampling was restricted to blood, and TCR repertoires in tissues likely differ from the TCR repertoires found in blood. Pairwise subsampling led to the expectation that sequencing depth would affect the degree of clonotype sharing among donors. Because the study included only a small number of donors, the genetic and exposure-history diversity represented was limited. When several donors were compared, the shared fraction of clonotypes was about 5.4% for naive CD4, about 4% for naive CD8, roughly 2.5% for memory CD4, and less than 0.5% for memory CD8. Rarefaction of sorted-subset datasets indicated incomplete sequencing despite the large sequencing depth. Compared with non-shared clonotypes, the clonotypes found in all four sorted-subset donors had higher generation probabilities.

Using the deep immunoSEQ assay, multiplex PCR amplified TCR CDR3 regions from genomic DNA. Genomic DNA extracted from each cell subset was distributed evenly over all wells of several immunoSEQ 96-well plates, and each plate served as one replicate. For sorted subsets, 150 to 250 ng of genomic DNA, equivalent to around 30,000 T cell genomes, went into each replicate PCR. Purified libraries were quantified with a Qubit 3.0 fluorometer, sized on a Bioanalyzer 2100, and re-quantified with the KAPA Library Quantification kit. Every immunoSEQ 96-well plate was sequenced on a dedicated single-read 150-cycle Illumina NextSeq 550 flow cell. The study's processing was this. The immunoSEQ output contained only junctional sequences without quality scores, so filtering could not match that applied to full-length reads. To assign V/J genes and CDR3, sequences were annotated using PyIR, a Python wrapper for IgBLAST v1.9, with IMGT germline references. Reads were removed for weak V/J assignments (E-value above 1e-6), missing CDR3, stop codons, out-of-frame junctions, or ambiguous translated residues. V3J clonotypes were defined by identical inferred V gene, J gene, and CDR3 amino acid sequence. Percentage overlap between repertoires was calculated by dividing the number of shared unique clonotypes by the size of the smaller repertoire. Richness of each repertoire was evaluated using RTK rarefaction, the Chao1 estimator, and Recon v2.1 estimates of unobserved clonotypes. Generation probabilities were computed with OLGA for all TCRbeta clonotypes obtained by the gDNA method from four donors. Held by TCRdb, this immuneACCESS table contains in-frame sequences only and omits some clones. Under half of the omission traces to an unresolved V gene where checked; the cause of the rest is unknown. V and J calls and clone size are copied from that table; D and trimming were computed from the DNA. The table for this sample lists about 2.1 million clones; 80% to 95% of them were counted only once. Around 1.7% of the sample goes to the ten largest clones.

Sequencing used naive CD8+ T cells from PBMCs. The intended sense of this specimen's cell subset or site label: CD45RA+CCR7+. The rearrangement combines TRBV27 with TRBJ2-5; the D region is possibly TRBD1 or TRBD2, each matching across 5 bases. The TCR was taken from a man aged 18 to 29 in good health. Some clones in this sample may be carry-over from other donors' samples. The nucleotides read TGTGCCAGCAGTCCCCTTGGTGGGGACGAGACCCAGTACTTC. It translates to CASSPLGGDETQYF.